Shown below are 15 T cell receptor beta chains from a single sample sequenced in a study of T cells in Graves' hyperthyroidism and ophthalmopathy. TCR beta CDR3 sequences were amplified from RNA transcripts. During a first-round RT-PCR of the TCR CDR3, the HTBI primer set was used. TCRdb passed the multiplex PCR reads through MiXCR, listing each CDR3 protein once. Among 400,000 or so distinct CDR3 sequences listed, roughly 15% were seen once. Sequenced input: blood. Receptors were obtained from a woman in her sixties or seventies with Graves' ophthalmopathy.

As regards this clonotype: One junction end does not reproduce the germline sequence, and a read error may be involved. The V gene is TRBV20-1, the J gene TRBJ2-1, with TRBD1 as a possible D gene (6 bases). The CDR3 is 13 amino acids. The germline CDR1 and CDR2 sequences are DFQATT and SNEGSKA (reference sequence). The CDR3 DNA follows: TGCAGTGCTCGAAGGACTCCAGGGGATGAGCGGTTCTTC. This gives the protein CSARRTPGDERFF.

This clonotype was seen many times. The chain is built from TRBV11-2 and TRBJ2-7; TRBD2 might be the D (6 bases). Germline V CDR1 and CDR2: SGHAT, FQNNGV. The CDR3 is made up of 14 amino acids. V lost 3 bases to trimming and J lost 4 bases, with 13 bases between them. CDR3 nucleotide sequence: TGTGCCAGCAGCTTCGGGGCGGGGAGATACGAGCAGTACTTC. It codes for CASSFGAGRYEQYF. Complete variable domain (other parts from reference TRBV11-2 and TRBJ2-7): EAGVAQSPRYKIIEKRQSVAFWCNPISGHATLYWYQQILGQGPKLLIQFQNNGVVDDSQLPKDRFSAERLKGVDSTLKIQPAKLEDSAVYLCASSFGAGRYEQYFGPGTRLTVT.

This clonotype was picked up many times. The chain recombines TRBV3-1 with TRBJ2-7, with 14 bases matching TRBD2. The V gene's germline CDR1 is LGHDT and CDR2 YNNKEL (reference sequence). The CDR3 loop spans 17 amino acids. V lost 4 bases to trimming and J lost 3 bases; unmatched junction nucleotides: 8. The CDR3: CASSRGTSGSNVYEQYF. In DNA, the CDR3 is TGTGCCAGCAGCCGGGGGACTAGCGGGAGTAACGTCTACGAGCAGTACTTC.

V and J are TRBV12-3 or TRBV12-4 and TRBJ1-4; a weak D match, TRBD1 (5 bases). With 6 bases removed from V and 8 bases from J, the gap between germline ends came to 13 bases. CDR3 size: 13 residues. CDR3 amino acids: CASRALGGEKLFF. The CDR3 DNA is TGTGCCAGCAGAGCCCTCGGGGGGGAAAAACTGTTTTTT.

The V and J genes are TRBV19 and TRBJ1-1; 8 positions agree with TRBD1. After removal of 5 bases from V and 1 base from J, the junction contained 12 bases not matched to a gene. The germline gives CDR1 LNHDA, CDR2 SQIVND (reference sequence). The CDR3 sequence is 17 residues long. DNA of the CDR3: TGTGCCAGTAGTTCACTGAGACAGGGGACTTGGAACACTGAAGCTTTCTTT. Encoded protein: CASSSLRQGTWNTEAFF.

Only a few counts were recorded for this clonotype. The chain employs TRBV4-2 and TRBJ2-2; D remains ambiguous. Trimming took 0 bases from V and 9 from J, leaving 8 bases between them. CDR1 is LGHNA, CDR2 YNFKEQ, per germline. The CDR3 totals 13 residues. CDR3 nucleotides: TGTGCCAGCAGCCAAGATACGGTCCGGGAGCTGTTTTTT. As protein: CASSQDTVRELFF.

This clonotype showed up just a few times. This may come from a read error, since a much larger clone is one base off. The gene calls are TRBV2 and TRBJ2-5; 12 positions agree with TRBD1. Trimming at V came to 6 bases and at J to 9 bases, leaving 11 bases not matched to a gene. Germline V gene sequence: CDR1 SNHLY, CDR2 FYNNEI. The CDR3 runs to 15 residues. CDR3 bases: TGTGCCAGCAGGAGGGACAGGGGGCGTTGGGAGGCCCAGTACTTC. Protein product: CASRRDRGRWEAQYF.

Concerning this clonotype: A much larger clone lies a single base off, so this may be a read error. CDR3 sequence (DNA): TGTGCCTGCAGCCGGAGTGAAAAACTGTTTTTT. Its protein is CACSRSEKLFF. This rearrangement joins TRBV3-1 to TRBJ1-4; no definite D call. CDR1 is LGHDT, CDR2 YNNKEL, per germline (reference sequence). The CDR3 is 11 residues long. Combining the CDR3 with reference TRBV3-1 and TRBJ1-4 gives the whole variable domain DTAVSQTPKYLVTQMGNDKSIKCEQNLGHDTMYWYKQDSKKFLKIMFSYNNKELIINETVPNRFSPKSPDKAHLNLHINSLELGDSAVYFCACSRSEKLFFGSGTQLSVL.

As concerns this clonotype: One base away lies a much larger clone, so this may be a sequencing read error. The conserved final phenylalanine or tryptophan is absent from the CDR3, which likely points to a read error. CDR3 in amino acids: CASSPGPRGNNQPQHS. For the CDR3, the DNA is TGCGCCAGCAGCCCTGGACCCAGGGGGAACAATCAGCCCCAGCATTCT. This sequence joins TRBV5-1 and TRBJ1-5, with TRBD1 identical over 7 bases. CDR1 and CDR2 from the germline V gene are SGHRS and YFSETQ. This CDR3 has 16 residues. V shed 4 bases, J shed 3 bases, and the junction held 10 bases outside the gene matches.

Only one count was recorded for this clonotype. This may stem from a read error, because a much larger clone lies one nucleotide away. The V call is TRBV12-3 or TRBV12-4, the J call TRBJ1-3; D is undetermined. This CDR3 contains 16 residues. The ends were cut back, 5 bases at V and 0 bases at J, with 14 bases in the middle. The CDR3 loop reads CASSPRKAISGNTIYF. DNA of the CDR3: TGTGCCAGCAGTCCTAGAAAAGCAATCTCTGGAAACACCATATATTTT.

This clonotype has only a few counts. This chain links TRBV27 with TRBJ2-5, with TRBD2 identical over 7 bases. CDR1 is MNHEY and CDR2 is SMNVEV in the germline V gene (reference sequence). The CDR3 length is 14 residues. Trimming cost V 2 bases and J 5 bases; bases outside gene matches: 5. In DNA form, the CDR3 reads TGTGCCAGCAGTTTAGGGAGGGCGCGGGAGACCCAGTACTTC. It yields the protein CASSLGRARETQYF.

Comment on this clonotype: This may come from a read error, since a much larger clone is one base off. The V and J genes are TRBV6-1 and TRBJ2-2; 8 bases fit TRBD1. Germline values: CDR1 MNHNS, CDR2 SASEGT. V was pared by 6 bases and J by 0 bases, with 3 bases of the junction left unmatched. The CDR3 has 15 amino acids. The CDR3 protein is CASSEDRANTGELFF. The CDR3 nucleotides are TGTGCCAGCAGCGAGGACAGGGCGAACACCGGGGAGCTGTTTTTT.

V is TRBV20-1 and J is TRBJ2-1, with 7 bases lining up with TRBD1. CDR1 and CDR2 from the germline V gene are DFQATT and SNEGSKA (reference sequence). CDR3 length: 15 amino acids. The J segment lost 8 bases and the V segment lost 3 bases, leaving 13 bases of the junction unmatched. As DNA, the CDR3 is TGCAGTGCTAGGCCCGAGGGACAGTCTATAGATGAGCAGTTCTTC. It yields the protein CSARPEGQSIDEQFF.

CDR3 residues: CSARRQLEQPQHF. CDR3 sequence (DNA): TGCAGTGCTAGAAGACAGCTAGAACAGCCCCAGCATTTT. The genes are TRBV20-1 and TRBJ1-5, with D perhaps TRBD1 (5 bases). There are 13 residues in the CDR3. The germline CDR1 and CDR2 sequences are DFQATT and SNEGSKA (reference sequence). V gave up 2 bases and J gave up 7 bases, with 12 bases separating them.

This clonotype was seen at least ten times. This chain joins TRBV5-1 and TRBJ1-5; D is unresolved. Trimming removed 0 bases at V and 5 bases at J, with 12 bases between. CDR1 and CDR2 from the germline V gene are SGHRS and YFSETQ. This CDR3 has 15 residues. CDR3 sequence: CASSLVVREYQPQHF. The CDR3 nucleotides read TGCGCCAGCAGCTTGGTAGTGAGGGAATATCAGCCCCAGCATTTT.